A single sample gave rise to the 6 T cell receptor beta chains below, sequenced in a study of blood T cell repertoires in COVID-19. Clones were sequenced by immunoSEQ multiplex PCR, and TCRdb holds only the in-frame ones, with some missing. The repertoire has some 97,000 clones, approximately 81% of them found once; the top ten carry 13%. Sequenced input: peripheral blood. The receptors shown here come from a human donor in a cohort sampled during active COVID-19.

As to this clone: The sample carries other DNA sequences with the same CDR3. J is TRBJ2-7 and V is TRBV6-5; TRBD2 aligns across 10 bases. CDR1 and CDR2 (germline): MNHEY, SVGAGI. V gave up 5 bases and J gave up 4 bases; unmatched junction bases: 5. The CDR3 contains 14 residues. CDR3 nucleotide sequence: TGTGCCAGCAGTCTGGGACTAGCGAGTTACGAGCAGTACTTC. Amino acid sequence: CASSLGLASYEQYF.

This clone was detected a few times. The V gene is TRBV7-2, the J gene TRBJ2-1, with 7 bases that match TRBD2. The CDR3 covers 16 residues. V lost 4 bases, J lost 3 bases, and 9 bases stayed unmatched. CDR1 and CDR2 from the germline V gene are SGHTA and FQGNSA. DNA of the CDR3: TGTGCCAGCAGCTGGCAAGCTAGCGGTGTCTACAATGAGCAGTTCTTC. As protein: CASSWQASGVYNEQFF.

The chain recombines TRBV7-2 with TRBJ2-5, with D uncertain. The ends were cut back, 5 bases at V and 4 bases at J, with 11 bases in the middle. Germline-derived CDR1 and CDR2 are SGHTA and FQGNSA. The CDR3 contains 13 residues. CDR3: CASSPWLGETQYF. Written as DNA, the CDR3 is TGTGCCAGCAGCCCATGGCTTGGAGAGACCCAGTACTTC. Full variable domain (remainder filled in from reference TRBV7-2 and TRBJ2-5): GAGVSQSPSNKVTEKGKDVELRCDPISGHTALYWYRQSLGQGLEFLIYFQGNSAPDKSGLPSDRFSAERTGGSVSTLTIQRTQQEDSAVYLCASSPWLGETQYFGPGTRLLVL.

The chain couples TRBV2 to TRBJ1-4, with a weak D call TRBD1 (6 bases). V was pared by 5 bases and J by 7 bases, with 17 bases between. Germline V gene sequence: CDR1 SNHLY, CDR2 FYNNEI. The CDR3 has 15 residues. CDR3 loop: CASSRGGPDSEKLFF. The CDR3 nucleotides read TGTGCCAGCAGTAGGGGGGGACCAGATAGTGAAAAACTGTTTTTT.

This chain uses TRBV10-1 with TRBJ2-1; D is possibly TRBD2 (5 bases). The CDR3 covers 12 residues. Trimming stripped 0 bases from V and 14 bases from J, with 11 bases between. Germline CDR1 reads WNHNN; CDR2 reads SYGVQD (reference sequence). DNA for the CDR3: TGCGCCAGCAGTGAGTCGTACGGGAAGGAGTTCTTC. Translated, it gives CASSESYGKEFF.

The chain uses TRBV30 and TRBJ1-5, with a tentative D call TRBD1 (6 bases). Germline-derived CDR1 and CDR2 are GTSNPN and SVGIG (reference sequence). This CDR3 region has 14 residues. The V end lost 0 bases, the J end lost 6 bases, and 12 bases lay between the germline ends. The CDR3 protein is CAWSVQQGSQPQHF. In DNA form, the CDR3 reads TGTGCCTGGAGTGTACAACAGGGCTCTCAGCCCCAGCATTTT. Full variable domain (outside the CDR3, taken from reference TRBV30 and TRBJ1-5): SQTIHQWPATLVQPVGSPLSLECTVEGTSNPNLYWYRQAAGRGLQLLFYSVGIGQISSEVPQNLSASRPQDRQFILSSKKLLLSDSGFYLCAWSVQQGSQPQHFGDGTRLSIL.